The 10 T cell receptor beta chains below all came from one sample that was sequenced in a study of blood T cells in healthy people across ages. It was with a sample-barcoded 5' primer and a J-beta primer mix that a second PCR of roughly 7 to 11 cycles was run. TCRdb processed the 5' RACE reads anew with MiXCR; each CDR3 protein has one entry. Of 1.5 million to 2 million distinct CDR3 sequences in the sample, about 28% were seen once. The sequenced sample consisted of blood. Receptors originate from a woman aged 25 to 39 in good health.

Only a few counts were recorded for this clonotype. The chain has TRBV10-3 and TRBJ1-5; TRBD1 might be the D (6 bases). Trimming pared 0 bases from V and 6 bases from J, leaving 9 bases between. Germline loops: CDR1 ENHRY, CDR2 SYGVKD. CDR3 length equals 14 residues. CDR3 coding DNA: TGTGCCATCAGTGAGTCAGAGGGGGGTCAGCCCCAGCATTTT. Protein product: CAISESEGGQPQHF.

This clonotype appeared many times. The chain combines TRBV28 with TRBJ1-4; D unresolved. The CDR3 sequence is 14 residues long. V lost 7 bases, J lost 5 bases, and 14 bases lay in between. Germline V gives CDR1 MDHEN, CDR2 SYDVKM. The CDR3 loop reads CASTLPRRNEKLFF. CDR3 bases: TGTGCCAGCACTTTGCCACGACGGAATGAAAAACTGTTTTTT.

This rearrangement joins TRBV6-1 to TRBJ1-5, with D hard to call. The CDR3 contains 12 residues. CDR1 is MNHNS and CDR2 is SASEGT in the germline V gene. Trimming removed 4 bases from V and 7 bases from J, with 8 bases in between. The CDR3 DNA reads TGTGCCAGCAGTGGGTTACTGCAGCCCCAGCATTTT. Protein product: CASSGLLQPQHF.

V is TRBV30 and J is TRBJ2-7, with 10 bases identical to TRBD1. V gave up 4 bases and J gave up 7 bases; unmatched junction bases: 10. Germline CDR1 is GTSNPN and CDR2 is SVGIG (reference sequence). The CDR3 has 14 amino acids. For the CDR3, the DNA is TGTGCCTGGACCCCGGGACAGGGGCCTAGGGAGCAGTACTTC. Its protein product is CAWTPGQGPREQYF.

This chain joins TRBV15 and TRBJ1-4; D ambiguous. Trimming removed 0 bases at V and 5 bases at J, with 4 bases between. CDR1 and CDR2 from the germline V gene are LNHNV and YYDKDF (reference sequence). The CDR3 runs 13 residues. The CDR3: CATSRDLNEKLFF. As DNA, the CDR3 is TGTGCCACCAGCAGAGACCTGAATGAAAAACTGTTTTTT.

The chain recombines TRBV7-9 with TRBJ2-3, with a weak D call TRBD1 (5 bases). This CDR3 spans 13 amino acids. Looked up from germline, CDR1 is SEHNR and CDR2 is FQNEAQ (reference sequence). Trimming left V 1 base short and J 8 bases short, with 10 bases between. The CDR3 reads CASSLGTTPTQYF. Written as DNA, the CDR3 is TGTGCCAGCAGCTTAGGGACAACCCCTACGCAGTATTTT.

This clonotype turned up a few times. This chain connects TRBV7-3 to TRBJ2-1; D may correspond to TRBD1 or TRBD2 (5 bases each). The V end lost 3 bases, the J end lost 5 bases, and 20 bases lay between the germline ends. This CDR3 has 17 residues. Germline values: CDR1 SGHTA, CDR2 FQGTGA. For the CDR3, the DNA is TGTGCCAGCAGCTTCGGTCTCGAGGGGTGGGGGAACAATGAGCAGTTCTTC. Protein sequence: CASSFGLEGWGNNEQFF.

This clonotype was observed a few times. The CDR3: CASSYSWGHENEQFF. The CDR3 DNA sequence: TGTGCCAGCAGTTACTCTTGGGGCCACGAAAATGAGCAGTTCTTC. V is TRBV6-6 and J is TRBJ2-1, with D perhaps matching TRBD1 (5 bases). V lost 0 bases to trimming and J lost 7 bases, with 13 bases between them. Looked up from germline, CDR1 is MNHNY and CDR2 is SVGAGI (reference sequence). The CDR3 is made up of 15 amino acids.

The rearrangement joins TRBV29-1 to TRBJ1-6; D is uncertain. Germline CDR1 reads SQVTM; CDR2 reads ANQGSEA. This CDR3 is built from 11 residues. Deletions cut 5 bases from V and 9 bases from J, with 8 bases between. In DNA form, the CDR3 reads TGCAGCGTTAGAACCTCTTCACCCCTCCACTTT. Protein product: CSVRTSSPLHF.

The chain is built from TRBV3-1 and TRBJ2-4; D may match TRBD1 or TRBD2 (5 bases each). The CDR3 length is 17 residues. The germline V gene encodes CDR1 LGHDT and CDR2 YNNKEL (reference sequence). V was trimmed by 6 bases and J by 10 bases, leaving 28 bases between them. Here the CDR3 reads CASSPPPGGWGKRIQYF. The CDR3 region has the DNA TGTGCCAGCAGTCCACCCCCGGGCGGTTGGGGGAAACGGATTCAGTACTTC. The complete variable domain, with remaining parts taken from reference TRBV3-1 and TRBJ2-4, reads DTAVSQTPKYLVTQMGNDKSIKCEQNLGHDTMYWYKQDSKKFLKIMFSYNNKELIINETVPNRFSPKSPDKAHLNLHINSLELGDSAVYFCASSPPPGGWGKRIQYFGAGTRLSVL.